These 22 T cell receptor beta chains came from one sample sequenced in a study of T cell changes during pregnancy in multiple sclerosis. Measured with immunoSEQ multiplex PCR; TCRdb has only the in-frame clones, and not every one. The profile covers 55,000 to 95,000 clones, with over 85% appearing a single time and approximately 2.1% taken by the ten largest. Sequenced here: peripheral blood, sampled in the second trimester of pregnancy. All receptors derive from a female donor in good health, enrolled as a control in a pregnancy study.

V and J are TRBV2 and TRBJ2-7; D is possibly TRBD1 (6 bases). This CDR3 has 12 amino acids. Per germline, CDR1 SNHLY and CDR2 FYNNEI. Trimming removed 8 bases from V and 2 bases from J, with 10 bases in between. CDR3 sequence: CASRAGAYEQYF. The CDR3 coding sequence is TGTGCCAGCCGTGCAGGGGCCTACGAGCAGTACTTC. The whole variable domain, remainder taken from reference TRBV2 and TRBJ2-7, is EPEVTQTPSHQVTQMGQEVILRCVPISNHLYFYWYRQILGQKVEFLVSFYNNEISEKSEIFDDQFSVERPDGSNFTLKIRSTKLEDSAMYFCASRAGAYEQYFGPGTRLTVT.

This sequence joins TRBV11-1 and TRBJ2-3; 12 bases map to TRBD2. The CDR3 consists of 16 residues. The germline V gene has CDR1 SGHAT and CDR2 FQDESV (reference sequence). Unmatched junction bases numbered 2, after V lost 4 bases and J lost 0 bases. CDR3 region: CASSSGLAGSTDTQYF. In DNA form, the CDR3 reads TGTGCCAGCAGCTCTGGACTAGCGGGGAGCACAGATACGCAGTATTTT.

This rearrangement joins TRBV5-4 to TRBJ1-2; unclear D gene. Germline V gene data show CDR1 as SGHNT and CDR2 as YYREEE (reference sequence). Trimming shortened V by 3 bases and J by 7 bases, and 10 bases separated the two germline ends. The CDR3 totals 12 residues. The DNA of the CDR3 is TGTGCCAGCAGCTCGACCTCAGGTGGCTACACCTTC. It is translated as CASSSTSGGYTF.

The chain has TRBV5-6 and TRBJ2-6; no reliable D call. Germline assignment: CDR1 SGHDT and CDR2 YYEEEE. Trimming cost V 4 bases and J 2 bases, with 10 bases left between them. The CDR3 is 15 residues long. DNA for the CDR3: TGTGCCAGCAGCCTACTGCGTGCTGGGGCCAACGTCCTGACTTTC. Translating gives CASSLLRAGANVLTF.

The chain uses TRBV2 and TRBJ2-7; TRBD1 aligns across 7 bases. The V and J ends lost 7 bases and 3 bases, in that order; junction bases with no gene match: 3. CDR1 is SNHLY, CDR2 FYNNEI, per germline. The CDR3 is 12 residues long. The CDR3 DNA reads as TGTGCCAGCAACGGGGACAGCTACGAGCAGTACTTC. It is translated as CASNGDSYEQYF.

The chain carries TRBV7-6 and TRBJ1-4; D not certain. Between the trimmed V and J ends, which lost 3 bases and 8 bases, there was a span of 28 bases. Germline loops: CDR1 SGHVS, CDR2 FNYEAQ. This CDR3 is built from 19 residues. The DNA for the CDR3 is TGTGCCAGCAGCTTGTTCCTAACGGCGGTTGGTGGAAAAGAAGAAAAACTGTTTTTT. Protein product: CASSLFLTAVGGKEEKLFF.

V is TRBV10-3 and J is TRBJ1-5; D possibly corresponds to TRBD1 (6 bases). This CDR3 has 15 amino acids. CDR1 is ENHRY and CDR2 is SYGVKD in the germline V gene. V lost 3 bases and J lost 3, with 12 bases in between. The CDR3 loop reads CAISDGGPVNQPQHF. The CDR3 nucleotides are TGTGCCATCAGTGACGGGGGGCCAGTCAATCAGCCCCAGCATTTT.

The V and J genes are TRBV6-1 and TRBJ2-1, with D maybe TRBD2 (5 bases). CDR3 size: 16 residues. Germline CDR1 reads MNHNS; CDR2 reads SASEGT. V was shortened by 1 base and J by 7 bases, with 17 bases between the two germline ends. The CDR3 sequence: CASSEGEGSGGNEQFF. The CDR3, as DNA: TGTGCCAGCAGTGAAGGAGAGGGCTCGGGTGGGAATGAGCAGTTCTTC.

V usage is TRBV4-3 and J usage is TRBJ1-5; perhaps TRBD1 as D (5 bases). Germline CDR1 reads LGHNA; CDR2 reads YSLEER. This CDR3 is built from 15 residues. Trimming removed 3 bases at V and 4 bases at J, with 13 bases between. The CDR3 DNA reads TGCGCCAGCAGCCATAATCGACAGATTAATCAGCCCCAGCATTTT. Residues: CASSHNRQINQPQHF.

The chain carries TRBV6-5 and TRBJ1-6; possibly TRBD1 for D (6 bases). The CDR3 runs to 15 residues. CDR1 and CDR2 (germline): MNHEY, SVGAGI. Trimming removed 7 bases at V and 5 bases at J, with 15 bases between. Here the CDR3 reads CASKPTGTDNSPLHF. The CDR3 DNA reads TGTGCCAGCAAACCAACAGGGACCGATAATTCACCCCTCCACTTT.

J is TRBJ1-4 and V is TRBV27; TRBD1 matches at 9 bases. V shed 8 bases, J shed 8 bases, and the junction held 3 bases outside the gene matches. Germline V gene data show CDR1 as MNHEY and CDR2 as SMNVEV (reference sequence). The CDR3 is made up of 12 amino acids. In nucleotides, the CDR3 is TGTGCCAGCGGACAGGGGTACGAAAAACTGTTTTTT. It encodes CASGQGYEKLFF.

V and J are TRBV6-6 and TRBJ2-3; 8 bases align to TRBD2. Germline CDR1 MNHNY, CDR2 SVGAGI (reference sequence). Trimming cost V 2 bases and J 5 bases; bases outside gene matches: 9. The CDR3 length is 16 residues. The CDR3 spells CASSYGGAGDKDTQYF. CDR3 DNA sequence: TGTGCCAGCAGTTACGGGGGAGCGGGGGATAAAGATACGCAGTATTTT.

This clone was recorded only once. The rearrangement joins TRBV4-3 to TRBJ2-7; 8 bases fit TRBD1. The length of the CDR3 is 13 residues. Trimming took 4 bases from V and 6 from J; bases not matched to a gene: 5. The germline V gene has CDR1 LGHNA and CDR2 YSLEER. CDR3 bases: TGCGCCAGCAGCCGTACAACAGGGGGCGAGCAGTACTTC. Translating gives CASSRTTGGEQYF.

The chain combines TRBV19 with TRBJ1-5, with 8 bases identical to TRBD1. The length of the CDR3 is 12 residues. V was pared by 4 bases and J by 13 bases, with 6 bases of the junction left unmatched. Germline V CDR1 and CDR2: LNHDA, SQIVND (reference sequence). CDR3 region: CASSNPTGGQHF. The CDR3 nucleotides read TGTGCCAGTAGTAACCCAACAGGGGGTCAGCATTTT. Using reference TRBV19 and TRBJ1-5 for the parts outside the CDR3, the full variable domain is DGGITQSPKYLFRKEGQNVTLSCEQNLNHDAMYWYRQDPGQGLRLIYYSQIVNDFQKGDIAEGYSVSREKKESFPLTVTSAQKNPTAFYLCASSNPTGGQHFGDGTRLSIL.

The chain is built from TRBV10-3 and TRBJ2-7; a possible D gene is TRBD1 (6 bases). Germline values: CDR1 ENHRY, CDR2 SYGVKD. CDR3 size: 14 residues. Trimming left V 3 bases short and J 5 bases short, with 14 bases between. The CDR3 sequence is CAISDPGTSHEQYF. CDR3 coding DNA: TGTGCCATCAGTGACCCCGGGACAAGCCACGAGCAGTACTTC.

The CDR3 here is CAWSVLAETQYF. The CDR3 DNA follows: TGTGCCTGGAGTGTATTGGCCGAGACCCAGTACTTC. This chain links TRBV30 with TRBJ2-5; D ambiguous. Trimming cost V 0 bases and J 5 bases, with 7 bases left between them. The CDR3 is 12 residues long. Germline V lookup: CDR1 GTSNPN, CDR2 SVGIG (reference sequence).

This chain uses TRBV7-6 with TRBJ1-5; D is perhaps TRBD1 (5 bases). The V and J ends lost 2 bases and 2 bases respectively, with 7 bases between them. The CDR3 extends over 14 amino acids. Germline V gene sequence: CDR1 SGHVS, CDR2 FNYEAQ. CDR3 nucleotides: TGTGCCAGCAGCTTATCGGGGGGCAATCAGCCCCAGCATTTT. Its translation is CASSLSGGNQPQHF.

The chain has TRBV18 and TRBJ1-1; TRBD1 is a possible D gene (5 bases). The germline gives CDR1 KGHSH, CDR2 LQKENI. This CDR3 region has 16 residues. V dropped 3 bases and J dropped 4 bases, with 18 bases sitting between them. The CDR3 loop reads CASSPRLTGGGTEAFF. CDR3 bases: TGTGCCAGCTCACCGCGGCTTACTGGGGGAGGCACTGAAGCTTTCTTT.

The chain has TRBV28 and TRBJ2-7, with TRBD1 identical over 12 bases. Germline CDR1 and CDR2: MDHEN and SYDVKM. V lost 5 bases and J lost 7; bases outside the gene matches: 6. This CDR3 region has 14 residues. Here the CDR3 reads CASSTRDRGPEQYF. The CDR3 DNA follows: TGTGCCAGCAGTACCCGGGACAGGGGGCCTGAGCAGTACTTC.

The J gene is TRBJ2-1, the V gene TRBV27, with TRBD2 matching over 8 bases. This CDR3 is 14 amino acids long. From germline, CDR1 is MNHEY and CDR2 SMNVEV (reference sequence). With 8 bases clipped from V and 5 bases from J, the junction kept 8 bases outside the gene matches. DNA of the CDR3: TGTGCCAGCTCCCGGGGGGGTCGCGACAATGAGCAGTTCTTC. Translation gives CASSRGGRDNEQFF.

The rearrangement uses TRBV19 and TRBJ2-7; 8 bases line up with TRBD2. The V segment lost 3 bases and the J segment 4 bases; nucleotides outside the gene matches: 14. CDR3 size: 17 residues. Germline V CDR1 and CDR2: LNHDA, SQIVND (reference sequence). The CDR3 nucleotides are TGTGCCAGTAGTATTCGGGCGGGGGGCTCCCTAGGGTACGAGCAGTACTTC. Translating it yields CASSIRAGGSLGYEQYF. The full variable domain, completed using reference TRBV19 and TRBJ2-7, is DGGITQSPKYLFRKEGQNVTLSCEQNLNHDAMYWYRQDPGQGLRLIYYSQIVNDFQKGDIAEGYSVSREKKESFPLTVTSAQKNPTAFYLCASSIRAGGSLGYEQYFGPGTRLTVT.

V and J are TRBV25-1 and TRBJ2-7; 8 bases fit TRBD1. Germline loops: CDR1 MGHDK, CDR2 SYGVNS. The CDR3 contains 17 residues. V trimming: 1 base; J trimming: 0 bases; junction bases outside the gene matches: 8. The CDR3 loop reads CASSELQGQGASYEQYF. CDR3 in DNA: TGTGCCAGCAGTGAATTACAGGGCCAGGGGGCCTCCTACGAGCAGTACTTC.